These T cell receptor beta chains were read from a single sample in a study of CD4 and CD8 cells across lung adenocarcinoma regions. TCRdb re-called the PCR reads through MiXCR, storing one row per CDR3 protein. The sample lists over 5,000 distinct CDR3 sequences, about 59% occurring once. The sequencing sample was made of CD4+ T cells from the center of a lung tumor. The receptor source for this set is a female donor with lung adenocarcinoma. The CD4 and CD8 labels of this study may be unreliable. CDR3s include the opening cysteine and the closing phenylalanine or tryptophan. The D gene is left open where the match is weak. Clone sizes are given selectively: once, few, many, or a class where the clone is expanded.

size,J,D,V,DNA,CDR3
few,TRBJ2-1,NA,TRBV6-5,TGTGCCAGCAGTTTTAAAAACAGGGATGAGCAGTTCTTC,CASSFKNRDEQFF
few,TRBJ1-1,TRBD1,TRBV6-1,TGTGCCAGCAGTGAAGGTGTCGTCGCGACAGGGCGTTTTTACACTGAAGCTTTCTTT,CASSEGVVATGRFYTEAFF
few,TRBJ2-3,NA,TRBV7-2,TGTGCCAGCAGCCAAGGGACTCCGTTTGATACGCAGTATTTT,CASSQGTPFDTQYF
NA,TRBJ2-1,TRBD2,TRBV6-1,TGTGCCAGCAGTGAACTGGGGGGAGGGCCGTACAATGAGCAGTTCTTC,CASSELGGGPYNEQFF
NA,TRBJ2-7,NA,TRBV28,TGTGCCAGCAGTTCCAACGAGCAGTACTTC,CASSSNEQYF
NA,TRBJ2-7,NA,TRBV6-5,TGTGCCAGCAGTTACTCCCGTCCAGGGCTCTACGAGCAGTACTTC,CASSYSRPGLYEQYF
medium-sized,TRBJ2-1,TRBD1,TRBV6-1,TGTGCCAGCAGTGACCCGGGACAGGGAATCAATGAGCAGTTCTTC,CASSDPGQGINEQFF
NA,TRBJ2-1,TRBD1,TRBV6-5,TGTGCCAGCAGTTCACAGGGGCTTCCCTACAATGAGCAGTTCTTC,CASSSQGLPYNEQFF
NA,TRBJ2-7,NA,TRBV12-3/TRBV12-4,TGTGCCAGCAGTTTAGGAGCTCCGGGCATCTACGAGCAGTACTTC,CASSLGAPGIYEQYF
NA,TRBJ1-2,TRBD1,TRBV7-8,TGTGCCAGCAGCTTAGCTGGGACAGGGGGCTCTAACTATGGCTACACCTTC,CASSLAGTGGSNYGYTF
NA,TRBJ2-5,NA,TRBV10-1,TGCGCCAGCAGCGCGGGGTGGGGGGGCCGTGACACAGAGACCCAGTACTTC,CASSAGWGGRDTETQYF
once,TRBJ1-1,NA,TRBV6-1,TGTGCCAGCAGTGAAGCCCCGGGGATTTTTGAAGCTTTCTTT,CASSEAPGIFEAFF
few,TRBJ1-4,NA,TRBV6-1,TGTGCCAGCAGGGACAGCCTGAGTGAAAAACTGTTTTTT,CASRDSLSEKLFF